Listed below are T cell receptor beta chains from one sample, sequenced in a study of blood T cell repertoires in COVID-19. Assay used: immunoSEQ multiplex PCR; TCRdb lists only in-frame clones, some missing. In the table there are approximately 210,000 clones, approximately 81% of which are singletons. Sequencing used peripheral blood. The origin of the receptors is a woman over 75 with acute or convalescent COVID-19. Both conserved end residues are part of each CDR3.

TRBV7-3,CASSLDLSTDTQYF
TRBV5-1,CASSLGQNTGELFF
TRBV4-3,CASSLFLNTGELFF
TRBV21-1,CASTRCGGGDTQYF
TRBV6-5,CASSQSGDSYEQYF
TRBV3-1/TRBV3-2,CASRGTGGEKAFF
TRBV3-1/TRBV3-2,CASGRLQGNTEAFF
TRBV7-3,CASRRDSSSAEAFF
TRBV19,CASSTRDRGPTEAFF
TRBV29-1,CSVEAGARANYGYTF
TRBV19,CASILGDKESYNSPLHF
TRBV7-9,CASSHPPGTGVGNQPQHF
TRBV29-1,CSVEVTESYGYTF
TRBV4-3,CASSQEGGQPNYGYTF
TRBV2,CASSEARGHGYTF
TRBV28,CASTRNTEAFF
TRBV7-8,CASSLPGTDSYEQYF
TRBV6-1,CASSEAGQGARGNTIYF
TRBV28,CASSLEGQGAEKLFF
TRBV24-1,CATSDPGQGANGELFF
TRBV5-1,CASSSSGANYGELFF
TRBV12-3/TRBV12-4,CASRRAGGDEQYF
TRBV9,CASSPKFQDSVYGYTF
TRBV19,CASSILSPSNEQFF
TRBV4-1,CASSVFSSGANVLTF
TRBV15,CATSRDGRGRYEQYF
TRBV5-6,CASSLRTSGGADTQYF
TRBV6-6,CASSYSLGYTF
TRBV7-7,CASSLAETGELFF
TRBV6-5,CASGHKRGGTDTQYF
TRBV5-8,CASSLDGALPQETQYF
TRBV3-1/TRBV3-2,CASSQAITGGDEQFF
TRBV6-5,CASSTGQPYEQYF
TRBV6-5,CASSYGLAGEGEQFF
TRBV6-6,CASSPYEKLFF
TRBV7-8,CASSSRDSGRNIQYF
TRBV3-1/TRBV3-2,CASSQRVSYGYTF
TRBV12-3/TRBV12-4,CASSYYNTGELFF
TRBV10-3,CAISAPAGTYEQYF